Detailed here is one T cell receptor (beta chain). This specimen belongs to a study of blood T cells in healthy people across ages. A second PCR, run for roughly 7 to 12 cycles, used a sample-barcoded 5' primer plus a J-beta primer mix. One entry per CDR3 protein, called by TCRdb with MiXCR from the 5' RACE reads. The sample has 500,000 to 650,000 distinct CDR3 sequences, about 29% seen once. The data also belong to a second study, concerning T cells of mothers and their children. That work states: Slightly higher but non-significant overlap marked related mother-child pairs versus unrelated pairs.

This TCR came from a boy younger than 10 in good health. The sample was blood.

CDR3 in DNA: TGTGCCTGGAGTGTAGCGGCGGGGGGGTACGAGCAGTACTTC. It specifies CAWSVAAGGYEQYF. The rearrangement joins TRBV30 to TRBJ2-7, with 9 nucleotides matching TRBD2. V lost 0 bases to trimming and J lost 4 bases; unmatched junction nucleotides: 4. The CDR3 is 14 amino acids. The germline gives CDR1 GTSNPN, CDR2 SVGIG (reference sequence).